These 19 T cell receptor beta chains came from one sample sequenced in a study of CD8+ T cells in alopecia areata (dated by TCRdb to the late 2010s). The treatment or condition label of this sample denotes: oral pan-JAK inhibitor, 5-10 mg twice daily. The protocol used for the library was the immunoSEQ multiplex PCR assay. RNA was extracted from all samples and reverse transcribed into cDNA as template for TCR sequencing. Drawn from immuneACCESS, this table holds only the in-frame rearrangements with V and J called that TCRdb kept. Clones are partly lost; checked studies trace under half to an unresolved V gene and leave the rest unexplained. Recorded for this sample are 180,000 or so clones; approximately 50% of them occurred a single time. 9.5% to 13% of the sample is held by the ten biggest clonotypes. This specimen was CD8+ T cells sorted from blood, taken at week 52, from a patient treated with tofacitinib. All receptors derive from a human donor with alopecia areata.

V and J are TRBV30 and TRBJ2-7, with TRBD1 as a possible D gene (5 bases). Trimming shortened V by 3 bases and J by 1 base, and 10 bases separated the two germline ends. The germline gives CDR1 GTSNPN, CDR2 SVGIG (reference sequence). This CDR3 has 13 residues. The DNA of the CDR3 is TGTGCCTGGAGCCAGGGCAGATCCTACGAGCAGTACTTC. Protein sequence: CAWSQGRSYEQYF. The whole variable domain, remainder taken from reference TRBV30 and TRBJ2-7, is SQTIHQWPATLVQPVGSPLSLECTVEGTSNPNLYWYRQAAGRGLQLLFYSVGIGQISSEVPQNLSASRPQDRQFILSSKKLLLSDSGFYLCAWSQGRSYEQYFGPGTRLTVT.

V gene TRBV25-1 combines with J gene TRBJ1-1; D unresolved. Trimming left V 3 bases short and J 3 bases short, with 5 bases between. CDR1 MGHDK and CDR2 SYGVNS come from the germline V gene. The CDR3 extends over 12 amino acids. The CDR3 is CASSDPDTEAFF. CDR3 DNA: TGTGCCAGCAGTGACCCAGACACTGAAGCTTTCTTT.

The CDR3 coding sequence is TGTGCCAGCAGCGAGACAGGGTACGAGACCCAGTACTTC. Its protein product is CASSETGYETQYF. This chain uses TRBV9 with TRBJ2-5; 7 positions match TRBD1. CDR1 is SGDLS and CDR2 is YYNGEE in the germline V gene. CDR3 size: 13 residues. V shed 3 bases, J shed 5 bases, and the junction held 4 bases outside the gene matches.

CDR3 protein: CSITLGYNEQFF. In DNA form, the CDR3 reads TGCAGCATAACCTTGGGATACAATGAGCAGTTCTTC. The chain is built from TRBV29-1 and TRBJ2-1; D not resolved. V was cut by 8 bases and J by 4 bases, with 12 bases left in between. Germline V gene data show CDR1 as SQVTM and CDR2 as ANQGSEA. The CDR3 runs 12 residues.

This clone was picked up a small number of times. The chain carries TRBV7-9 and TRBJ2-5; no clear D gene. CDR3 length: 17 amino acids. V shed 5 bases and J shed 5 bases, with 24 bases lying between them. CDR1 is SEHNR and CDR2 is FQNEAQ in the germline V gene (reference sequence). The DNA of the CDR3 is TGTGCCAGCAGCGCGGCCCTTTCCCATTCCCCGCGGGAGACCCAGTACTTC. Protein product: CASSAALSHSPRETQYF.

The rearrangement uses TRBV7-3 and TRBJ1-1, with D perhaps matching TRBD1 (5 bases). Germline V gives CDR1 SGHTA, CDR2 FQGTGA. Trimming cost V 3 bases and J 2 bases, with 7 bases left between them. The CDR3 spans 13 residues. The CDR3 nucleotides are TGTGCCAGCAGCTTTCAGGGTAACACTGAAGCTTTCTTT. This sequence encodes CASSFQGNTEAFF.

This chain joins TRBV15 and TRBJ1-2, with 7 bases identical to TRBD1. CDR1 LNHNV and CDR2 YYDKDF come from the germline V gene (reference sequence). V lost 3 bases, J lost 8 bases, and 15 bases stayed unmatched. This CDR3 has 16 amino acids. The CDR3 sequence is CATSSDGTANSYGYTF. The CDR3 coding sequence is TGTGCCACCAGCAGTGACGGGACAGCCAATTCCTACGGCTACACCTTC. The whole variable domain, remainder taken from reference TRBV15 and TRBJ1-2, is DAMVIQNPRYQVTQFGKPVTLSCSQTLNHNVMYWYQQKSSQAPKLLFHYYDKDFNNEADTPDNFQSRRPNTSFCFLDIRSPGLGDTAMYLCATSSDGTANSYGYTFGSGTRLTVV.

The CDR3 coding sequence is TGCGCCAGCAGCCAACCCGCGGGGGGTAGCTATGGCTACACCTTC. This sequence encodes CASSQPAGGSYGYTF. The V gene is TRBV4-1, the J gene TRBJ1-2, with D maybe TRBD1 (5 bases). V was shortened by 2 bases and J by 4 bases, with 14 bases between the two germline ends. CDR3 length: 15 residues. Germline V gives CDR1 MGHRA, CDR2 YSYEKL.

This rearrangement joins TRBV9 to TRBJ1-6; 7 nucleotides match TRBD1. The CDR3 spans 13 residues. The J segment lost 10 bases and the V segment lost 3 bases, leaving 4 bases of the junction unmatched. Germline values: CDR1 SGDLS, CDR2 YYNGEE. In nucleotides, the CDR3 is TGTGCCAGCAGCGGAGGGGGCCAATCACCCCTCCACTTT. Residues: CASSGGGQSPLHF.

This clone was detected many times. The CDR3 region is CASSLLSGGSTYEQYF. The CDR3 DNA sequence: TGTGCCAGCAGCCTGCTTAGCGGGGGATCTACCTACGAGCAGTACTTC. The V call is TRBV11-2, the J call TRBJ2-7; 9 positions agree with TRBD2. Germline assignment: CDR1 SGHAT and CDR2 FQNNGV. This CDR3 spans 16 amino acids. V shed 5 bases, J shed 2 bases, and the junction held 10 bases outside the gene matches.

This clone has just a few counts. The rearrangement uses TRBV29-1 and TRBJ2-5; D perhaps matches TRBD1 (6 bases). With the DNA end fitting TRBJ2-7 better, the J assignment may be wrong. This CDR3 comprises 12 residues. Germline CDR1 SQVTM, CDR2 ANQGSEA. CDR3 DNA: TGCAGCGTTGAGGACAGTTCCTACGAGCAGTACTTC. Its translation: CSVEDSSYEQYF.

The table lists this clone with a few counts. The V and J genes are TRBV4-1 and TRBJ2-5; no clear D gene. The J call may be in error: the DNA end matches TRBJ2-7 better. In germline, CDR1 is MGHRA, CDR2 YSYEKL. The CDR3 totals 17 residues. Here the CDR3 DNA reads TGCGCCAGCAGCCAAGATTGGGGAAGGGCAGGCTCCTACGAGCAGTACTTC. The encoded protein is CASSQDWGRAGSYEQYF.

Only a few counts were recorded for this clone. The CDR3 nucleotides read TGTGCCAGCAGTTACGCCTCGGGTAATTCACCCCTCCACTTT. This codes for CASSYASGNSPLHF. The rearrangement joins TRBV6-5 to TRBJ1-6; no clear D gene. Germline V lookup: CDR1 MNHEY, CDR2 SVGAGI. There are 14 residues in the CDR3. Between the trimmed V and J ends, which lost 2 bases and 6 bases, there was a span of 8 bases.

V and J are TRBV30 and TRBJ1-6; no definite D call. This CDR3 contains 13 residues. The V gene lost 3 bases and the J gene lost 0 bases, with 3 bases spanning the gap. The germline CDR1 and CDR2 sequences are GTSNPN and SVGIG (reference sequence). CDR3 sequence: CAWRGSYNSPLHF. The CDR3 DNA sequence: TGTGCCTGGAGGGGCTCCTATAATTCACCCCTCCACTTT.

V is TRBV23-1 and J is TRBJ1-6, with D hard to call. TRBV23-1 is annotated as an ORF whose role is uncertain. The CDR3 is 19 amino acids. V lost 2 bases and J lost 8, with 25 bases in between. The CDR3 loop is CASSQIAPRAGDGDSPLHF. CDR3 sequence (DNA): TGCGCCAGCAGTCAAATAGCTCCCCGGGCCGGAGACGGGGATTCACCCCTCCACTTT.

The chain's CDR3 is CASSQDGGYNEQFF. The CDR3 nucleotides read TGCGCCAGCAGCCAAGATGGGGGATACAATGAGCAGTTCTTC. The V gene is TRBV4-3, the J gene TRBJ2-1; D may correspond to TRBD1 or TRBD2 (5 bases each). The V and J ends lost 0 bases and 4 bases respectively, with 7 bases between them. From germline, CDR1 is LGHNA and CDR2 YSLEER. The CDR3 is 14 amino acids.

This clone was seen a few times. V usage is TRBV29-1 and J usage is TRBJ2-5; D ambiguous. The CDR3 sequence is 10 residues long. The V gene lost 4 bases and the J gene lost 3 bases, with 3 bases spanning the gap. Germline values: CDR1 SQVTM, CDR2 ANQGSEA. This CDR3 reads CSVVEETQYF. DNA for the CDR3: TGCAGCGTTGTAGAAGAGACCCAGTACTTC.

This chain links TRBV30 with TRBJ2-7; D might be TRBD2 (6 bases). This CDR3 has 16 residues. Germline V gene lookup returns CDR1 GTSNPN and CDR2 SVGIG (reference sequence). The germline V and J ends were trimmed by 1 base and 3 bases, with 19 bases remaining between them. CDR3 in DNA: TGTGCCTGGAGTGACTACCCGGAGGGTCAGTACTACGAGCAGTACTTC. Its translation is CAWSDYPEGQYYEQYF. Using reference TRBV30 and TRBJ2-7 for the parts outside the CDR3, the full variable domain is SQTIHQWPATLVQPVGSPLSLECTVEGTSNPNLYWYRQAAGRGLQLLFYSVGIGQISSEVPQNLSASRPQDRQFILSSKKLLLSDSGFYLCAWSDYPEGQYYEQYFGPGTRLTVT.

The rearrangement joins TRBV7-9 to TRBJ1-4; D not certain. Germline values: CDR1 SEHNR, CDR2 FQNEAQ (reference sequence). V lost 1 base to trimming and J lost 6 bases, with 3 bases between them. The CDR3 consists of 12 residues. This CDR3 reads CASSLDDEKLFF. The CDR3 nucleotides are TGTGCCAGCAGCTTAGACGATGAAAAACTGTTTTTT.